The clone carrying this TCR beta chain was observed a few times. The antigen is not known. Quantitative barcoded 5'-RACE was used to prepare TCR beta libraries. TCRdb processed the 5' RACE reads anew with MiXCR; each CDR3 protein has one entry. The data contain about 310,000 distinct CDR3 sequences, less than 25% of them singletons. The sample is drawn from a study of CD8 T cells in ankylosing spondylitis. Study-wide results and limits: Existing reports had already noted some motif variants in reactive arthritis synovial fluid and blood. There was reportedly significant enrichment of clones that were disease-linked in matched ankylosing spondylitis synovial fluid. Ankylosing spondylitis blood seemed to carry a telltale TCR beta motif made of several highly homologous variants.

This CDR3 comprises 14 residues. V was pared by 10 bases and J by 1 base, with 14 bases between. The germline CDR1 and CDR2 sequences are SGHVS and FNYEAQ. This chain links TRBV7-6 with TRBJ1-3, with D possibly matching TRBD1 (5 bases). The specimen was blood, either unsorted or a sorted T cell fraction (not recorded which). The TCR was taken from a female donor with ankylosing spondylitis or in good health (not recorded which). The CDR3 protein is CATFNRRSGNTIYF. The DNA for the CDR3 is TGTGCCACCTTCAACAGGAGGTCTGGAAACACCATATATTTT.